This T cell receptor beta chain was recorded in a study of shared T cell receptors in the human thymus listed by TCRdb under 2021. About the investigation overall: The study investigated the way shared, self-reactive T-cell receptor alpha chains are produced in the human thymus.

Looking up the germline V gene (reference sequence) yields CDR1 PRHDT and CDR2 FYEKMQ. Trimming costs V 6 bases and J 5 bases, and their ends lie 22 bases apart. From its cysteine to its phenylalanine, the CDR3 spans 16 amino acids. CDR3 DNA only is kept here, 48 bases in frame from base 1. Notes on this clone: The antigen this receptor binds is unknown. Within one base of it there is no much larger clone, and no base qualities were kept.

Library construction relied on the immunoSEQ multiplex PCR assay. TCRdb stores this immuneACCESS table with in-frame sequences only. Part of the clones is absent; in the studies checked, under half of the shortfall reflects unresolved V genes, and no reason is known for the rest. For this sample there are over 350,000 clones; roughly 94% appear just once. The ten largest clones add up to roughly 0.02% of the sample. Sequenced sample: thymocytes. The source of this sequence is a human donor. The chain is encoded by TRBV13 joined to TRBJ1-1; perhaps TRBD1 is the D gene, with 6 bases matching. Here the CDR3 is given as CASRDRRGLLGTEAFF. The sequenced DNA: TGTGCCAGCAGAGACCGCAGGGGATTGTTAGGGACTGAAGCTTTCTTT.